The 26 T cell receptor beta chains below were found in one sample sequenced in a study of CD8 T cells in ankylosing spondylitis. General study points: About 8 highly homologous variants made up a TCR beta motif that seemed to typify ankylosing spondylitis blood.

Their antigens are not known. TCRdb called the 5' RACE reads again in MiXCR, with one record for every CDR3 protein. Of about 450,000 distinct CDR3 sequences in the sample, approximately 26% were seen once. The sample consisted of blood, either unsorted or a sorted T cell fraction (not recorded which). The source of these receptors is a male donor with ankylosing spondylitis.

The rearrangement joins TRBV6-1 to TRBJ2-1, with 8 bases aligning to TRBD1. Germline CDR1 is MNHNS and CDR2 is SASEGT. Trimming at V came to 8 bases and at J to 4 bases, leaving 7 bases not matched to a gene. The CDR3 has 14 amino acids. This chain's CDR3 is CASGPRDRYNEQFF. CDR3 bases: TGTGCCAGCGGTCCCCGGGACAGGTACAATGAGCAGTTCTTC.

This clonotype has just a few counts. The V and J genes are TRBV20-1 and TRBJ1-2; 9 bases are a match to TRBD1. Germline trimming cut 0 bases from V and 7 bases from J; bases unmatched to any gene: 9. The CDR3 loop spans 15 amino acids. Germline V gene data show CDR1 as DFQATT and CDR2 as SNEGSKA (reference sequence). CDR3 sequence reads: CSARDLLQGAGGYTF. The CDR3 DNA sequence: TGCAGTGCTAGAGATCTACTACAGGGGGCTGGTGGCTACACCTTC.

This chain joins TRBV6-5 and TRBJ2-1, with D tentatively TRBD2 (6 bases). Trimming left V 4 bases short and J 10 bases short, with 14 bases between. The CDR3 contains 13 residues. Germline CDR1 reads MNHEY; CDR2 reads SVGAGI. CDR3 region: CASSLPGLREQFF. The CDR3 region has the DNA TGTGCCAGCAGTTTACCGGGACTCAGGGAGCAGTTCTTC.

In this sample, this clonotype turned up a few times. The V call is TRBV20-1, the J call TRBJ1-1, with D hard to call. The germline gives CDR1 DFQATT, CDR2 SNEGSKA (reference sequence). The CDR3 is 12 amino acids. CDR3: CRGARRTPEAFF. CDR3 nucleotides: TGCAGGGGTGCTAGGAGAACCCCTGAAGCTTTCTTT.

The rearrangement uses TRBV27 and TRBJ1-6; TRBD1 agrees at 7 bases. V lost 4 bases and J lost 11; bases outside the gene matches: 5. Germline V gives CDR1 MNHEY, CDR2 SMNVEV (reference sequence). This CDR3 has 13 amino acids. The CDR3 bases are TGTGCCAGCAGTTATAGGGGGCTCACACCCCTCCACTTT. Protein: CASSYRGLTPLHF.

This rearrangement joins TRBV4-1 to TRBJ1-5; D not resolved. V lost 1 base and J lost 4, with 11 bases in between. Germline-derived CDR1 and CDR2 are MGHRA and YSYEKL. The CDR3 is made up of 15 amino acids. The CDR3 region is CASSQGVSDNQPQHF. CDR3 bases: TGCGCCAGCAGCCAAGGGGTCAGCGATAATCAGCCCCAGCATTTT.

This clonotype has more than one count but fewer than ten. The chain employs TRBV6-5 and TRBJ2-3, with D uncertain. Germline V lookup: CDR1 MNHEY, CDR2 SVGAGI. Trimming left V 2 bases short and J 5 bases short, with 11 bases between. The CDR3 runs to 14 residues. The CDR3 DNA is TGTGCCAGCAGTTACCGGTCGTTGATAGATACGCAGTATTTT. It specifies CASSYRSLIDTQYF.

V usage is TRBV20-1 and J usage is TRBJ1-1; D perhaps matches TRBD1 (6 bases). Germline V gene data show CDR1 as DFQATT and CDR2 as SNEGSKA (reference sequence). This CDR3 spans 13 amino acids. Trimming cost V 8 bases and J 3 bases, with 16 bases left between them. The DNA for the CDR3 is TGCAGTACCACCAAGGGGGTGGACACTGAAGCTTTCTTT. Amino acids: CSTTKGVDTEAFF.

This clonotype was detected only a few times. The V gene is TRBV25-1, the J gene TRBJ2-5, with D perhaps TRBD2 (6 bases). Germline V CDR1 and CDR2: MGHDK, SYGVNS. V lost 3 bases and J lost 5, with 13 bases in between. The CDR3 is made up of 14 amino acids. The CDR3, as DNA: TGTGCCAGCAGTGACCCGCGGGGAAGCGAGACCCAGTACTTC. This encodes CASSDPRGSETQYF.

J is TRBJ2-5 and V is TRBV20-1; the D gene is possibly TRBD2 (5 bases). Germline V lookup: CDR1 DFQATT, CDR2 SNEGSKA (reference sequence). The CDR3 totals 12 residues. Trimming stripped 6 bases from V and 1 base from J, with 9 bases between. CDR3 region: CSAGLLQETQYF. The CDR3 DNA is TGCAGTGCCGGACTCCTCCAAGAGACCCAGTACTTC.

This clonotype was observed a handful of times. As DNA, the CDR3 is TGTGCCAGCACCGGGACGGGCGGGACTGAAGCTTTCTTT. This codes for CASTGTGGTEAFF. The genes are TRBV7-9 and TRBJ1-1; D is perhaps TRBD1 (5 bases). V lost 7 bases and J lost 5, with 14 bases in between. This CDR3 comprises 13 residues. Germline V gives CDR1 SEHNR, CDR2 FQNEAQ (reference sequence).

This chain joins TRBV12-3 or TRBV12-4 and TRBJ1-2, with 7 bases matching TRBD1. J was trimmed by 8 bases and V by 7 bases; bases with no gene match: 7. There are 12 residues in the CDR3. CDR3 region: CASTRQGRGYTF. CDR3 nucleotide sequence: TGTGCCAGCACCCGACAGGGAAGAGGCTACACCTTC.

This chain uses TRBV5-1 with TRBJ2-1; D perhaps matches TRBD2 (5 bases). V lost 2 bases and J 7 bases, leaving 22 bases between the germline ends. Germline V gene lookup returns CDR1 SGHRS and CDR2 YFSETQ. The CDR3 totals 17 residues. In nucleotides, the CDR3 is TGCGCCAGCAGCTTTTTGTCCCCTTGGGTTTCGGGAAATGAGCAGTTCTTC. It translates to CASSFLSPWVSGNEQFF.

The CDR3 nucleotides are TGCGCCAGCAGCCAAGGATCGTCGAGGGGTAATGGCTACACCTTC. Amino acids: CASSQGSSRGNGYTF. V is TRBV4-1 and J is TRBJ1-2; weak D call: TRBD1 (5 bases). The V gene lost 1 base and the J gene lost 6 bases, with 15 bases spanning the gap. Germline lookup yields CDR1 MGHRA and CDR2 YSYEKL. The CDR3 has 15 residues.

This sequence joins TRBV20-1 and TRBJ2-2, with 7 positions matching TRBD2. After removal of 8 bases from V and 4 bases from J, the junction contained 7 bases not matched to a gene. The CDR3 has 13 residues. Germline V CDR1 and CDR2: DFQATT, SNEGSKA (reference sequence). CDR3 DNA: TGCAGTCTCCAGGGAGGGGTCACCGGGGAGCTGTTTTTT. Translating it yields CSLQGGVTGELFF.

This chain uses TRBV6-1 with TRBJ2-1; 9 bases match TRBD2. J lost 5 bases, V lost 6 bases, and 8 bases had no gene match. Germline V gene data show CDR1 as MNHNS and CDR2 as SASEGT. The CDR3 has 15 residues. CDR3 residues: CASRVTSGLDNEQFF. CDR3 nucleotide sequence: TGTGCCAGCAGGGTGACTAGCGGTCTAGACAATGAGCAGTTCTTC.

This clonotype was seen a few times. V and J are TRBV12-3 or TRBV12-4 and TRBJ2-2, with 13 bases identical to TRBD2. J gave up 5 bases and V 6 bases, and 9 bases lay outside the gene matches. The CDR3 has 17 amino acids. CDR3 loop: CASSLTSGRAWTGELFF. Written as DNA, the CDR3 is TGTGCCAGCAGCCTTACTAGCGGGAGGGCCTGGACCGGGGAGCTGTTTTTT.

The rearrangement uses TRBV12-3 or TRBV12-4 and TRBJ2-6; no clear D. V dropped 2 bases and J dropped 2 bases, with 7 bases sitting between them. CDR3 length: 15 amino acids. The CDR3 reads CASSLTPTGANVLTF. The DNA for the CDR3 is TGTGCCAGCAGTTTAACCCCAACTGGGGCCAACGTCCTGACTTTC.

The genes are TRBV20-1 and TRBJ1-2; D is unclear. Looked up from germline, CDR1 is DFQATT and CDR2 is SNEGSKA (reference sequence). The CDR3 has 12 amino acids. Trimming left V 6 bases short and J 7 bases short, with 15 bases between. CDR3 bases: TGCAGTGCAATGACGGTAGAAGCTGGCTACACCTTC. This translates into CSAMTVEAGYTF.

This clonotype has ten or more counts. This sequence joins TRBV6-5 and TRBJ2-1, with 7 bases identical to TRBD2. The CDR3 is 15 residues long. In germline, CDR1 is MNHEY, CDR2 SVGAGI. V was clipped by 3 bases and J by 1 base; unmatched bases: 3. The CDR3 region is CASSYTGLSYNEQFF. DNA for the CDR3: TGTGCCAGCAGTTATACGGGACTATCCTACAATGAGCAGTTCTTC.

This clonotype was seen more than once but under ten times. The gene calls are TRBV14 and TRBJ2-3; D not certain. Germline V gives CDR1 SGHDN, CDR2 FVKESK. With 0 bases removed from V and 2 bases from J, the gap between germline ends came to 6 bases. The CDR3 runs 14 residues. The CDR3 loop reads CASSQDAATDTQYF. Written as DNA, the CDR3 is TGTGCCAGCAGCCAAGACGCTGCCACAGATACGCAGTATTTT.

The rearrangement joins TRBV12-3 or TRBV12-4 to TRBJ1-1; D possibly corresponds to TRBD1 (6 bases). The germline V and J ends were trimmed by 7 bases and 0 bases, with 12 bases remaining between them. There are 14 residues in the CDR3. The CDR3: CASNSGQMNTEAFF. CDR3 coding DNA: TGTGCCAGCAATTCCGGACAGATGAACACTGAAGCTTTCTTT.

This clonotype was seen repeatedly, ten times or more. The CDR3 spells CASSQADRGTEAFF. The DNA of the CDR3 is TGTGCCAGCAGCCAGGCCGACAGAGGCACTGAAGCTTTCTTT. This chain uses TRBV4-2 with TRBJ1-1; D possibly corresponds to TRBD1 (5 bases). The CDR3 runs 14 residues. CDR1 LGHNA and CDR2 YNFKEQ come from the germline V gene. Trimming took off 3 bases at V and 4 bases at J, with 12 bases between the two ends.

The chain has TRBV3-1 and TRBJ1-4; D perhaps matches TRBD1 (6 bases). The V end lost 0 bases, the J end lost 4 bases, and 12 bases lay between the germline ends. Germline V gives CDR1 LGHDT, CDR2 YNNKEL (reference sequence). CDR3 length: 16 residues. The CDR3 region is CASSQEVGGDNEKLFF. The CDR3 bases are TGTGCCAGCAGCCAAGAAGTAGGGGGGGATAATGAAAAACTGTTTTTT.

The chain carries TRBV2 and TRBJ2-3; a possible D gene is TRBD2 (6 bases). This CDR3 region has 15 residues. Germline assignment: CDR1 SNHLY and CDR2 FYNNEI. V was cut by 5 bases and J by 2 bases, with 14 bases left in between. CDR3 sequence: CASSSSEGHTDTQYF. The CDR3 DNA follows: TGTGCCAGCAGTAGTTCGGAGGGCCACACAGATACGCAGTATTTT.

The gene calls are TRBV3-1 and TRBJ1-2; D ambiguous. This CDR3 contains 12 residues. CDR1 LGHDT and CDR2 YNNKEL come from the germline V gene (reference sequence). V was pared by 0 bases and J by 7 bases, with 6 bases between. CDR3 sequence (DNA): TGTGCCAGCAGCCAAGATCTTCGTGGCTACACCTTC. It translates to CASSQDLRGYTF.